The 19 T cell receptor beta chains given below trace back to one sample, sequenced in a study of long-term antiretroviral therapy in people with HIV. Survey-level immunoSEQ v3.0 assays were run. Using immunoSEQ multiplex PCR, the repertoire was profiled, and TCRdb retains in-frame clones only, with some absent. Of roughly 16,000 clones listed, about 91% are singletons. Source: unsorted PBMCs, taken 0.3 years after starting antiretroviral therapy. All receptors come from a man aged 55 to 70 with HIV.

V and J are TRBV18 and TRBJ1-2; 12 bases line up with TRBD1. The germline V gene has CDR1 KGHSH and CDR2 LQKENI. The junction had 3 bases not matched to a gene; V was cut back by 3 bases and J by 4 bases. The CDR3 runs 15 residues. The CDR3 loop is CASSPGTGGVYGYTF. The CDR3 nucleotides read TGTGCCAGCTCACCCGGGACAGGGGGCGTCTATGGCTACACCTTC.

V is TRBV5-4 and J is TRBJ2-3; D ambiguous. The V gene lost 2 bases and the J gene lost 0 bases, with 7 bases spanning the gap. The length of the CDR3 is 14 residues. Germline CDR1 and CDR2: SGHNT and YYREEE (reference sequence). In DNA form, the CDR3 reads TGTGCCAGCAGCTTAGGGATGAGCACAGATACGCAGTATTTT. Protein product: CASSLGMSTDTQYF.

This clone came up a few times. The rearrangement links TRBV7-8 to TRBJ1-1; no reliable D call. The CDR3 has 14 residues. CDR1 SGHVS and CDR2 FQNEAQ come from the germline V gene. V lost 4 bases and J 4 bases, leaving 13 bases between the germline ends. CDR3 sequence: CASSSREQSTEAFF. The CDR3 DNA follows: TGTGCCAGCAGCTCCCGGGAACAGAGCACTGAAGCTTTCTTT.

J is TRBJ2-2 and V is TRBV7-3; tentatively, D is TRBD2 (6 bases). V was trimmed by 5 bases and J by 0 bases, leaving 10 bases between them. CDR3 length: 15 residues. Germline V gene sequence: CDR1 SGHTA, CDR2 FQGTGA. CDR3 residues: CASSLGGTNTGELFF. The CDR3 DNA reads TGTGCCAGCAGCCTGGGGGGAACGAACACCGGGGAGCTGTTTTTT.

The chain uses TRBV27 and TRBJ1-1; D unclear. CDR3 length equals 14 residues. V shed 2 bases and J shed 4 bases, with 11 bases lying between them. CDR1 MNHEY and CDR2 SMNVEV come from the germline V gene (reference sequence). DNA of the CDR3: TGTGCCAGCAGTTTAATCCCATTCAGCACTGAAGCTTTCTTT. It codes for CASSLIPFSTEAFF.

The chain employs TRBV7-3 and TRBJ2-5; TRBD1 matches at 7 bases. The CDR3 spans 13 residues. V lost 4 bases, J lost 4 bases, and 3 bases stayed unmatched. Looked up from germline, CDR1 is SGHTA and CDR2 is FQGTGA. The CDR3 DNA is TGTGCCAGCAGCTCGGACAGGAGAGAGACCCAGTACTTC. This codes for CASSSDRRETQYF.

The chain employs TRBV10-2 and TRBJ2-3; D is undetermined. CDR1 is WSHSY, CDR2 SAAADI, per germline. The CDR3 spans 11 residues. The V and J ends lost 6 bases and 6 bases respectively, with 7 bases between them. The CDR3 loop reads CASRERDTQYF. CDR3 nucleotide sequence: TGCGCCAGCAGAGAAAGGGATACGCAGTATTTT.

The chain recombines TRBV5-1 with TRBJ1-1, with D hard to call. This CDR3 comprises 14 residues. V dropped 4 bases and J dropped 1 base, with 11 bases sitting between them. The germline V gene encodes CDR1 SGHRS and CDR2 YFSETQ. The CDR3 spells CASSMDGGNTEAFF. DNA for the CDR3: TGCGCCAGCAGCATGGACGGTGGGAACACTGAAGCTTTCTTT. Using reference TRBV5-1 and TRBJ1-1 for the parts outside the CDR3, the full variable domain is KAGVTQTPRYLIKTRGQQVTLSCSPISGHRSVSWYQQTPGQGLQFLFEYFSETQRNKGNFPGRFSGRQFSNSRSEMNVSTLELGDSALYLCASSMDGGNTEAFFGQGTRLTVV.

In nucleotides, the CDR3 is TGTGCCAGCAGCTTAGGACAGTCTGGAAACACCATATATTTT. This encodes CASSLGQSGNTIYF. The chain employs TRBV7-9 and TRBJ1-3, with a possible D match to TRBD1 (5 bases). The ends were cut back, 1 base at V and 1 base at J, with 5 bases in the middle. CDR1 is SEHNR, CDR2 FQNEAQ, per germline (reference sequence). This CDR3 has 14 amino acids.

The V and J genes are TRBV6-1 and TRBJ2-2; tentatively, D is TRBD2 (5 bases). The germline V gene encodes CDR1 MNHNS and CDR2 SASEGT. V lost 5 bases and J 3 bases, leaving 13 bases between the germline ends. The CDR3 covers 15 residues. The CDR3 loop reads CASSSGSRHTGELFF. CDR3 in DNA: TGTGCCAGCAGTAGTGGGAGCAGGCACACCGGGGAGCTGTTTTTT.

The rearrangement uses TRBV10-3 and TRBJ1-2, with a weak D call TRBD1 (5 bases). The V and J ends lost 0 bases and 2 bases respectively, with 10 bases between them. The germline gives CDR1 ENHRY, CDR2 SYGVKD. CDR3 length equals 15 residues. CDR3 loop: CAISESGQGNYGYTF. CDR3 DNA: TGTGCCATCAGTGAGTCGGGTCAGGGCAACTATGGCTACACCTTC.

The sample holds a few counts of this clone. The J gene is TRBJ2-1, the V gene TRBV7-9, with D possibly matching TRBD1 (6 bases). The V and J ends lost 1 base and 6 bases respectively, with 7 bases between them. Per the germline V gene, CDR1 is SEHNR and CDR2 is FQNEAQ (reference sequence). The length of the CDR3 is 13 residues. CDR3 sequence reads: CASSLGDTNEQFF. CDR3 coding DNA: TGTGCCAGCAGCTTAGGGGACACCAATGAGCAGTTCTTC. Full variable domain (rest looked up from reference TRBV7-9 and TRBJ2-1): DTGVSQNPRHKITKRGQNVTFRCDPISEHNRLYWYRQTLGQGPEFLTYFQNEAQLEKSRLLSDRFSAERPKGSFSTLEIQRTEQGDSAMYLCASSLGDTNEQFFGPGTRLTVL.

This clone was seen a single time. This sequence joins TRBV7-2 and TRBJ1-5, with a tentative D call TRBD1 (5 bases). The CDR3 runs to 15 residues. V shed 1 base and J shed 7 bases, with 14 bases lying between them. CDR1 and CDR2 from the germline V gene are SGHTA and FQGNSA. The CDR3 DNA follows: TGTGCCAGCAGCTTAGGGGGGTCGGATGGCCAGCCCCAGCATTTT. Translation gives CASSLGGSDGQPQHF. Filled out from reference TRBV7-2 and TRBJ1-5, the complete variable domain reads GAGVSQSPSNKVTEKGKDVELRCDPISGHTALYWYRQSLGQGLEFLIYFQGNSAPDKSGLPSDRFSAERTGGSVSTLTIQRTQQEDSAVYLCASSLGGSDGQPQHFGDGTRLSIL.

J is TRBJ1-5 and V is TRBV9, with unresolved D. The V and J ends lost 4 bases and 2 bases respectively, with 10 bases between them. From germline, CDR1 is SGDLS and CDR2 YYNGEE. This CDR3 region has 14 residues. CDR3 protein: CASSPSVGNQPQHF. The CDR3, as DNA: TGTGCCAGCAGCCCCTCGGTAGGCAATCAGCCCCAGCATTTT.

The chain couples TRBV19 to TRBJ1-1; D ambiguous. Trimming removed 6 bases at V and 5 bases at J, with 16 bases between. The germline V gene encodes CDR1 LNHDA and CDR2 SQIVND (reference sequence). CDR3 size: 14 residues. CDR3: CASRSERRWTEAFF. The CDR3 nucleotides read TGTGCCAGTAGGTCGGAGCGGAGATGGACTGAAGCTTTCTTT.

The chain is built from TRBV19 and TRBJ1-2; 9 positions agree with TRBD1. Germline V gene data show CDR1 as LNHDA and CDR2 as SQIVND (reference sequence). Trimming at V came to 4 bases and at J to 4 bases, leaving 10 bases not matched to a gene. The CDR3 is 16 amino acids. The CDR3 DNA reads as TGTGCCAGTAGTACCCCCGGACAGGGGATCGGCTATGGCTACACCTTC. Translation gives CASSTPGQGIGYGYTF.

This clone has just one count. The chain recombines TRBV6-6 with TRBJ2-2, with 7 bases matching TRBD2. Per the germline V gene, CDR1 is MNHNY and CDR2 is SVGAGI (reference sequence). The CDR3 extends over 14 amino acids. Trimming took 10 bases from V and 4 from J; bases not matched to a gene: 9. In DNA, the CDR3 is TGTGCCACAAGTGGGGCTAGCGGCACCGGGGAGCTGTTTTTT. Translating gives CATSGASGTGELFF.

This clone was detected once. The chain recombines TRBV5-5 with TRBJ2-3, with 8 positions matching TRBD2. Trimming took 2 bases from V and 3 from J; bases not matched to a gene: 5. CDR3 length: 15 amino acids. Germline V gene sequence: CDR1 SGHKS, CDR2 YYEKEE (reference sequence). The CDR3 coding sequence is TGTGCCAGCAGCTTACGGGGGGGCAAGACAGATACGCAGTATTTT. It specifies CASSLRGGKTDTQYF.

The rearrangement links TRBV6-5 to TRBJ1-4, with no clear D. Germline CDR1 and CDR2: MNHEY and SVGAGI. The CDR3 extends over 14 amino acids. V gave up 1 base and J gave up 7 bases, with 10 bases separating them. The CDR3 spells CASSYWANPEKLFF. CDR3 DNA sequence: TGTGCCAGCAGTTACTGGGCGAACCCTGAAAAACTGTTTTTT.